This record concerns one T cell receptor (beta chain) sequence. Profiled with immunoSEQ multiplex PCR; TCRdb holds only in-frame clones, not every one. The repertoire holds about 150,000 clones, with roughly 94% as singletons. This sample is part of a study of control samples from healthy donors and cancer patients. The sample comprised blood. The clonotype originates from a man in his forties or fifties in good health.

Here the CDR3 reads CASSPGSTDTQYF. The CDR3, as DNA: TGCGCCAGCAGCCCCGGGAGCACAGATACGCAGTATTTT. The rearrangement uses TRBV4-3 and TRBJ2-3, with no clear D. V was trimmed by 4 bases and J by 0 bases, leaving 5 bases between them. The germline V gene encodes CDR1 LGHNA and CDR2 YSLEER. The CDR3 extends over 13 amino acids.